These T cell receptor beta chains were read from a single sample in a study of blood T cell repertoires in COVID-19. Only in-frame clones appear in the TCRdb table, and some are missing; sequencing was by immunoSEQ multiplex PCR. The top ten hold more than 1.5% of the sample, which has roughly 230,000 clones, about 87% seen once. Sequencing was performed on peripheral blood. The receptors were gathered from a man in his sixties or seventies with acute or convalescent COVID-19. Each CDR3 is given with its conserved first and last residue. A D gene is named only where the DNA matches it firmly. Clone size is stated in some rows and not others, as once, few, many or a class when expanded.

v_gene	abundance	d_gene	j_gene	CDR3aa
TRBV7-7	-	TRBD1	TRBJ2-7	CASSLAMGQFYEQYF
TRBV9	-	-	TRBJ2-3	CASSVGSLLAATDTQYF
TRBV18	-	-	TRBJ1-1	CASSPYRQGGTEAFF
TRBV19	-	-	TRBJ2-7	CASSIAGGYYAYEQYF
TRBV15	-	TRBD2	TRBJ2-2	CATSTKIGLAGAVGELFF
TRBV5-5	-	-	TRBJ1-5	CASSFPGVNQPQHF
TRBV19	-	TRBD1	TRBJ2-7	CASSVSGTGGPLPYEQYF
TRBV28	-	-	TRBJ2-1	CASSPRVEQFF
TRBV29-1	-	-	TRBJ2-6	CSVRYSGANVLTF
TRBV21-1	-	-	TRBJ2-4	CASSITGGSKNIQYF
TRBV5-4	-	-	TRBJ1-6	CASSLDPNNSPLHF
TRBV5-1	once	TRBD2	TRBJ2-3	CASSPQVSGSGADTQYF
TRBV5-1	-	TRBD1	TRBJ1-1	CASSQGAGGTEAGEAFF
TRBV6-2/TRBV6-3	-	-	TRBJ2-3	CASSYITSTDTQYF
TRBV24-1	-	-	TRBJ2-5	CATSDGREETQYF
TRBV5-1	-	-	TRBJ2-2	CASSWVTGMRELFF
TRBV2	-	TRBD1	TRBJ2-7	CASREDRSSYEQYF
TRBV18	-	-	TRBJ1-5	CASSPNTQAFNQPQHF
TRBV18	-	TRBD1	TRBJ1-1	CASSPRETGGTEAFF
TRBV7-9	-	-	TRBJ2-5	CASSLGQGETQYF
TRBV5-1	-	-	TRBJ2-7	CASSLTGSYEQYF
TRBV5-4	-	-	TRBJ1-1	CASSSGQPTEAFF
TRBV6-5	-	-	TRBJ1-2	CASSYSDTNWGYTF
TRBV19	-	-	TRBJ2-1	CASKKGSYNEQFF
TRBV6-5	-	-	TRBJ2-5	CASRDRSRETQYF
TRBV7-2	-	-	TRBJ1-2	CASSNRALLYGYTF
TRBV7-2	-	-	TRBJ1-5	CASSVKLMSNQPQHF
TRBV7-2	few	-	TRBJ1-2	CASSPVSGYTF
TRBV19	few	TRBD2	TRBJ2-5	CASSKTGGTETQYF
TRBV19	once	TRBD1	TRBJ1-5	CASSTQGKAAQHF
TRBV9	-	-	TRBJ2-5	CASSAGVGGKETQYF
TRBV15	once	-	TRBJ1-5	CATQEYLLQPQHF
TRBV13	once	TRBD2	TRBJ2-1	CASSGAGLAGYNEQFF
TRBV6-6	-	TRBD2	TRBJ2-7	CASSYGGDYEQYF
TRBV18	-	TRBD1	TRBJ1-1	CASSAGTDGEAFF
TRBV5-6	-	-	TRBJ2-1	CASSFGPTGIQGNEQFF
TRBV7-9	-	TRBD2	TRBJ2-7	CASTLAATYEQYF
TRBV6-2/TRBV6-3	-	TRBD2	TRBJ2-1	CASSYAILGTSGRREQFF
TRBV19	-	-	TRBJ2-3	CASSIDQARSQYF
TRBV9	-	-	TRBJ1-5	CASSSLSNQPQHF
TRBV18	-	TRBD1	TRBJ2-2	CASSALRTGSNTGELFF
TRBV14	once	TRBD2	TRBJ2-1	CASSQVGSSGRAIGYNEQFF
TRBV2	-	-	TRBJ2-1	CASSEARSSNEQFF